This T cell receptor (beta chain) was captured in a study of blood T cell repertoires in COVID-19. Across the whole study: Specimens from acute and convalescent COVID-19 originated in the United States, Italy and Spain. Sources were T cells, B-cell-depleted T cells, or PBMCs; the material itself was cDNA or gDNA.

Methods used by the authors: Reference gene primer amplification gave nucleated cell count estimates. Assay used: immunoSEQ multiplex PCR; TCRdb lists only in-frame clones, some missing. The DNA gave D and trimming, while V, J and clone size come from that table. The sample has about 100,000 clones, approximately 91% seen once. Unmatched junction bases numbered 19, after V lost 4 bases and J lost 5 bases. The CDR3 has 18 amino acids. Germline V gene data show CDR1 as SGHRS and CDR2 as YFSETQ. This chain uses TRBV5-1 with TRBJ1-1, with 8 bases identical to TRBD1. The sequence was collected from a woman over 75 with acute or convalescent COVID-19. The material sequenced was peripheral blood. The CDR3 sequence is CASSPMPTGANGRTEAFF. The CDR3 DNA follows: TGCGCCAGCAGCCCCATGCCGACAGGGGCGAATGGGAGGACTGAAGCTTTCTTT.